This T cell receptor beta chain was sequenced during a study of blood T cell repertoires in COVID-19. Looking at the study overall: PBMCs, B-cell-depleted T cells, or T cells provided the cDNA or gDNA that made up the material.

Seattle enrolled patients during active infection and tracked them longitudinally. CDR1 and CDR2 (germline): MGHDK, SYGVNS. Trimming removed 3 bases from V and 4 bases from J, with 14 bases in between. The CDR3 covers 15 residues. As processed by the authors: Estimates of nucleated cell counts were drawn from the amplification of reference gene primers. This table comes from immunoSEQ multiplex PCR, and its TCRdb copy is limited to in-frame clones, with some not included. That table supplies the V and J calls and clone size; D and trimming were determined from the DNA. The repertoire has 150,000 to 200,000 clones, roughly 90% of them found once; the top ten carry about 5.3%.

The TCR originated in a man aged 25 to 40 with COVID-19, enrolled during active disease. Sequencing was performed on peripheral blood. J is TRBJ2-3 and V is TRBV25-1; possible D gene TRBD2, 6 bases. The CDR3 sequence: CASSEGAGWADTQYF. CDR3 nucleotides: TGTGCCAGCAGTGAGGGAGCGGGTTGGGCAGATACGCAGTATTTT. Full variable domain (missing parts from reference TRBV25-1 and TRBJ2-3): EADIYQTPRYLVIGTGKKITLECSQTMGHDKMYWYQQDPGMELHLIHYSYGVNSTEKGDLSSESTVSRIRTEHFPLTLESARPSHTSQYLCASSEGAGWADTQYFGPGTRLTVL.